What follows is one T cell receptor beta chain and its context. This entry belongs to a study of Ad26.COV2.S vaccination and SARS-CoV-2 variants. Study information: The trial was COV1001 and the donor's arm was Ad26.COV2.S. Once, or twice with 56 days between doses, Ad26.COV2.S was given intramuscularly.

Between the trimmed V and J ends, which lost 2 bases and 2 bases, there was a span of 9 bases. Germline lookup yields CDR1 MNHEY and CDR2 SVGAGI. This CDR3 contains 15 residues. Profiling relied on immunoSEQ multiplex PCR, and the TCRdb table lists in-frame clones only, not all of them. The sample records hundreds of thousands of clones, around 89% being singletons. Treatment reported: roughly 20 received Ad26.COV2.S at low or high dose, single or two shots; about five received placebo; per-sample allocation not given. Samples were taken on day 63 after the first vaccine or placebo injection. A Boston adult aged 18-55 years was the donor. In the vaccine, an Ad26 vector expressed the SARS-CoV-2 spike of the Wuhan strain.

Source: peripheral blood, taken in a trial of Ad26.COV2.S vaccine versus placebo. The chain has TRBV6-5 and TRBJ2-2, with D perhaps TRBD1 (6 bases). The TCR sequence derives from a person between 18 and 60 years old who received the Ad26.COV2.S COVID-19 vaccine or a placebo. Here the CDR3 DNA reads TGTGCCAGCAGTTACAGGACAGTTAACACCGGGGAGCTGTTTTTT. This sequence encodes CASSYRTVNTGELFF.